This TCR beta chain was recovered during a study of T-cell memory formation after mild COVID-19. MiXCR, applied by TCRdb to the 5' RACE reads, yields one record per CDR3 protein. The sample has 500,000 to 550,000 distinct CDR3 sequences, approximately 20% seen once; the top ten hold roughly an eighth. Sequencing was carried out using PBMCs or a T cell subset sorted from them (not recorded which). The sequence was obtained from an adult woman who had mild COVID-19 (a few samples of this study predate the infection). Cell type and time point are not known.

CDR3 loop: CSAIGRSSQPQHF. Here the CDR3 DNA reads TGCAGTGCTATAGGACGGTCCAGTCAGCCCCAGCATTTT. The genes are TRBV20-1 and TRBJ1-5; D remains unclear. Germline CDR1 DFQATT, CDR2 SNEGSKA (reference sequence). Trimming left V 4 bases short and J 6 bases short, with 13 bases between. This CDR3 comprises 13 residues.